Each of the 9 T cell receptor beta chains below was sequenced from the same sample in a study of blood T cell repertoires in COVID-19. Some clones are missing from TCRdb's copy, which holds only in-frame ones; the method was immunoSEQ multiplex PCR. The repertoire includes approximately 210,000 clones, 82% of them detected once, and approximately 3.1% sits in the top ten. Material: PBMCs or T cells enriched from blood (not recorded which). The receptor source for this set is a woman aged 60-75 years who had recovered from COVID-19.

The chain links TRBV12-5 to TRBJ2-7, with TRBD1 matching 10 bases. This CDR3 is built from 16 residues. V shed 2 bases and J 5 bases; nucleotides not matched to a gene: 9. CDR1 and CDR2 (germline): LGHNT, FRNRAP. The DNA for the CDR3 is TGTGCTAGTGGTTTGAACCCGGGACAGGGGATCCACGAGCAGTACTTC. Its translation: CASGLNPGQGIHEQYF.

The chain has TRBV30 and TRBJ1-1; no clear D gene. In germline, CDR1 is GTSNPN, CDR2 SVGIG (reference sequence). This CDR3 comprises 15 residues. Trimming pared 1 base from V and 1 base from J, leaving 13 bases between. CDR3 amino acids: CAWSERPLGNTEAFF. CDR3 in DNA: TGTGCCTGGAGTGAGCGGCCCCTTGGGAACACTGAAGCTTTCTTT. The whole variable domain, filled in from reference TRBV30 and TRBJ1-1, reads SQTIHQWPATLVQPVGSPLSLECTVEGTSNPNLYWYRQAAGRGLQLLFYSVGIGQISSEVPQNLSASRPQDRQFILSSKKLLLSDSGFYLCAWSERPLGNTEAFFGQGTRLTVV.

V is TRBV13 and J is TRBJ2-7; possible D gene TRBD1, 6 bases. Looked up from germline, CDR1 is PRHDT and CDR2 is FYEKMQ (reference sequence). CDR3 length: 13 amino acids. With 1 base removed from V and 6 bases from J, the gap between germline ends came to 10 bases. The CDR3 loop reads CASSLVGAPEQYF. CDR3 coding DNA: TGTGCCAGCAGCTTAGTGGGGGCCCCCGAGCAGTACTTC.

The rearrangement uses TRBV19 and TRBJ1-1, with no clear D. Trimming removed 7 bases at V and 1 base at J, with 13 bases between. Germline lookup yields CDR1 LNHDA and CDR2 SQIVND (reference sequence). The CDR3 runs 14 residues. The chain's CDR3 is CASTPNHGNTEAFF. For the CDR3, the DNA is TGTGCCAGTACCCCAAACCACGGGAACACTGAAGCTTTCTTT. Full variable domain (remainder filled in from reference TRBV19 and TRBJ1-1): DGGITQSPKYLFRKEGQNVTLSCEQNLNHDAMYWYRQDPGQGLRLIYYSQIVNDFQKGDIAEGYSVSREKKESFPLTVTSAQKNPTAFYLCASTPNHGNTEAFFGQGTRLTVV.

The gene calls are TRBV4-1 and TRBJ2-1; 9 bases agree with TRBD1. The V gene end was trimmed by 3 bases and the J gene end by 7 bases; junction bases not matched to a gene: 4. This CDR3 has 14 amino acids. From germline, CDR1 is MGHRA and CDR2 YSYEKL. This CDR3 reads CASSQGQGRNEQFF. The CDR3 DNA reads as TGCGCCAGCAGCCAGGGACAGGGTCGAAATGAGCAGTTCTTC.

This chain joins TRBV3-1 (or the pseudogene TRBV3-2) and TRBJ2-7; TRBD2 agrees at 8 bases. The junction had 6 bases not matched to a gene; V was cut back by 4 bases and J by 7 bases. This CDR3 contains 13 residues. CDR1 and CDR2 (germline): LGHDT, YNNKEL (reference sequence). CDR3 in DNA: TGTGCCAGCAGCCCGACGGGAGGGGGGGAGCAGTACTTC. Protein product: CASSPTGGGEQYF.

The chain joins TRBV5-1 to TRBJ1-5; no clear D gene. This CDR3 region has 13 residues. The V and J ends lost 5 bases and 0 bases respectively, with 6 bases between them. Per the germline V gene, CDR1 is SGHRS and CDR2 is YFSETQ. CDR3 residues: CASRGDSNQPQHF. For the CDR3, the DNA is TGCGCCAGCAGGGGAGATAGCAATCAGCCCCAGCATTTT.

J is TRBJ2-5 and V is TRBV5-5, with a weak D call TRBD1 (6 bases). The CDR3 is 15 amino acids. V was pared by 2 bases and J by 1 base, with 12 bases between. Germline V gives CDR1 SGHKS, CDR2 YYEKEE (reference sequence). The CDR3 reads CASSFGETGQETQYF. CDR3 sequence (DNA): TGTGCCAGCAGCTTTGGGGAGACAGGCCAAGAGACCCAGTACTTC.

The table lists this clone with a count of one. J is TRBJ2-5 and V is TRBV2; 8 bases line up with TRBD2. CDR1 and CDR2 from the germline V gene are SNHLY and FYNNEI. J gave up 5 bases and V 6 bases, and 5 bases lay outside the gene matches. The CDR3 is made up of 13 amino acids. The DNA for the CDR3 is TGTGCCAGCAGGGGACTAGGGACGGAGACCCAGTACTTC. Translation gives CASRGLGTETQYF.